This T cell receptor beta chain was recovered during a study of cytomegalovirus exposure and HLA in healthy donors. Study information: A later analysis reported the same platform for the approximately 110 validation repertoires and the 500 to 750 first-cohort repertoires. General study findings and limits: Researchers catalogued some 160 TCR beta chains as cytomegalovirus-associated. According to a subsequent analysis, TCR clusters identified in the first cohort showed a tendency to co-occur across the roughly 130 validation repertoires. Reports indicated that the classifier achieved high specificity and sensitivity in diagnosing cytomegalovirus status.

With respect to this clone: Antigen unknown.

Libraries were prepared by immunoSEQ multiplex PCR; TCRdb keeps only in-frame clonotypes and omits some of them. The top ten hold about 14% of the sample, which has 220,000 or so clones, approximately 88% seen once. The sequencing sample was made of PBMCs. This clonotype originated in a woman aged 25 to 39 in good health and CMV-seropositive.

CDR3 loop: CASSSRQINQPQHF. Here the CDR3 DNA reads TGTGCCAGCAGTTCTCGACAGATCAATCAGCCCCAGCATTTT. The chain recombines TRBV28 with TRBJ1-5; D perhaps matches TRBD1 (5 bases). The CDR3 is made up of 14 amino acids. Germline CDR1 and CDR2: MDHEN and SYDVKM. Trimming took 4 bases from V and 3 from J, leaving 10 bases between them. The entire variable domain, with the rest obtained from reference TRBV28 and TRBJ1-5, is as follows: DVKVTQSSRYLVKRTGEKVFLECVQDMDHENMFWYRQDPGLGLRLIYFSYDVKMKEKGDIPEGYSVSREKKERFSLILESASTNQTSMYLCASSSRQINQPQHFGDGTRLSIL.